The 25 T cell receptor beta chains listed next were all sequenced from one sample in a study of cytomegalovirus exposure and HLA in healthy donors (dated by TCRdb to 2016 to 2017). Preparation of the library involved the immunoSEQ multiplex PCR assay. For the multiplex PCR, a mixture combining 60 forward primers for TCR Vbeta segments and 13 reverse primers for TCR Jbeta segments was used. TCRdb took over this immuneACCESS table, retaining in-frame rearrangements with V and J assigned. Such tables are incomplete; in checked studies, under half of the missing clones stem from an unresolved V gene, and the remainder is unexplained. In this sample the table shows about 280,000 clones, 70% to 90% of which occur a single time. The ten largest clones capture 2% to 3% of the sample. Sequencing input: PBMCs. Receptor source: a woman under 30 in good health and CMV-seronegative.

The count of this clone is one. The DNA for the CDR3 is TGTGCCACTCGCGAAGGAGCGTACGAGCAGTACTTC. It translates to CATREGAYEQYF. The chain combines TRBV10-3 with TRBJ2-7; D gene uncertain. V was clipped by 10 bases and J by 4 bases, with 14 bases between them. Per germline, CDR1 ENHRY and CDR2 SYGVKD. The CDR3 is 12 residues long.

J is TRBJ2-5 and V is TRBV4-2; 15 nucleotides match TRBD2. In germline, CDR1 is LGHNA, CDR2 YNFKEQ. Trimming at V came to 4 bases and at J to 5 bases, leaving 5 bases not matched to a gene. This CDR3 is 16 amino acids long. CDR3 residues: CASSRTSGGAGETQYF. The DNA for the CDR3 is TGTGCCAGCAGCCGGACTAGCGGGGGGGCCGGGGAGACCCAGTACTTC.

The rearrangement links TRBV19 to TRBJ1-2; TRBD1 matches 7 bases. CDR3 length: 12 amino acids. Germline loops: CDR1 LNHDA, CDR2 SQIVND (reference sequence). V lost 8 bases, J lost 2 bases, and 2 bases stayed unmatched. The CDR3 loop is CASVDRNYGYTF. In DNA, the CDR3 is TGTGCCAGTGTGGACAGGAACTATGGCTACACCTTC. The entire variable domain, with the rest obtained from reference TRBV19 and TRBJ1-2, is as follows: DGGITQSPKYLFRKEGQNVTLSCEQNLNHDAMYWYRQDPGQGLRLIYYSQIVNDFQKGDIAEGYSVSREKKESFPLTVTSAQKNPTAFYLCASVDRNYGYTFGSGTRLTVV.

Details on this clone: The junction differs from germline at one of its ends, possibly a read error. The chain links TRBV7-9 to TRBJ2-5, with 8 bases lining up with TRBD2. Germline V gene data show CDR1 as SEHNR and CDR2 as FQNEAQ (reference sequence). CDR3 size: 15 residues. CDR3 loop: CASSNAGGPQVTQYF. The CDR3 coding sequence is TGTGCCAGCAGTAACGCGGGGGGTCCTCAAGTGACCCAGTACTTC.

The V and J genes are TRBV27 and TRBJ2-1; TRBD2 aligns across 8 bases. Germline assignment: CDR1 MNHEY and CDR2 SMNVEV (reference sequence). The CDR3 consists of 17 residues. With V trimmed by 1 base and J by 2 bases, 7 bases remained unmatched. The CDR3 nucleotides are TGTGCCAGCAGTTTATGGGCCCGGCGGGGGGCCTACAATGAGCAGTTCTTC. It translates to CASSLWARRGAYNEQFF.

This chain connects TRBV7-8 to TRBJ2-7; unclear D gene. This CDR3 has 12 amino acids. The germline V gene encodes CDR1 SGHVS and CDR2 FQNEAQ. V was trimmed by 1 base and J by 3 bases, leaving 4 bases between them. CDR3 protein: CASSLVNYEQYF. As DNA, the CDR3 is TGTGCCAGCAGCTTAGTTAACTACGAGCAGTACTTC.

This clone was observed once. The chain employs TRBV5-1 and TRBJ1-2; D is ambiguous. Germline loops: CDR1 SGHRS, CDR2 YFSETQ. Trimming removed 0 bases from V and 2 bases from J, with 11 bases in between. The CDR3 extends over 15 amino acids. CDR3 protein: CASSLVPGPNYGYTF. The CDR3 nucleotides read TGCGCCAGCAGCTTGGTTCCAGGTCCCAACTATGGCTACACCTTC.

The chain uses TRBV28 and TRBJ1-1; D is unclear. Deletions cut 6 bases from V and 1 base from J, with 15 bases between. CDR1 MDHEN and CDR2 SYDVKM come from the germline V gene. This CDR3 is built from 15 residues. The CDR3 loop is CASSPLSDTNTEAFF. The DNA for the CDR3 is TGTGCCAGCAGCCCCCTCAGTGATACGAACACTGAAGCTTTCTTT.

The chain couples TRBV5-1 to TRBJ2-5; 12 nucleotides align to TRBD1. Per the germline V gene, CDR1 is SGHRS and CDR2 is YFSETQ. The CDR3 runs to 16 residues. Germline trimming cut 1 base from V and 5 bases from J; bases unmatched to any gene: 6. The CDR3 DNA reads TGCGCCAGCAGCTTGACGGGACAGGGGGCTTTGGAGACCCAGTACTTC. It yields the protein CASSLTGQGALETQYF. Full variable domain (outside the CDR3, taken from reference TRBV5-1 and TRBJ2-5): KAGVTQTPRYLIKTRGQQVTLSCSPISGHRSVSWYQQTPGQGLQFLFEYFSETQRNKGNFPGRFSGRQFSNSRSEMNVSTLELGDSALYLCASSLTGQGALETQYFGPGTRLLVL.

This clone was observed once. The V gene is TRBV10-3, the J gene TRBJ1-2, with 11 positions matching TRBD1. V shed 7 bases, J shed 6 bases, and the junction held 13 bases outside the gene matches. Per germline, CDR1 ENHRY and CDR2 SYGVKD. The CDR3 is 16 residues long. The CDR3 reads CAIKRALGQGADGYTF. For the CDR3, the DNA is TGTGCCATCAAACGGGCGTTAGGACAGGGGGCAGATGGCTACACCTTC.

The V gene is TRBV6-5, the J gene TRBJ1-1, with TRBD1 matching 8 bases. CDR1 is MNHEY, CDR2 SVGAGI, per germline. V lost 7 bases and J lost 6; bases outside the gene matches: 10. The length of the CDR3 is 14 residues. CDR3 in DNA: TGTGCCAGCAAACTCGGACAGGGAGTATCTGAAGCTTTCTTT. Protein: CASKLGQGVSEAFF.

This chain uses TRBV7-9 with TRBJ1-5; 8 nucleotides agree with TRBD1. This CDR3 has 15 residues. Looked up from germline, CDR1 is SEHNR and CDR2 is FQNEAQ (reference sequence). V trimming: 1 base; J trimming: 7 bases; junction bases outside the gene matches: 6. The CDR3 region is CASSLGGQGYQPQHF. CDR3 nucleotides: TGTGCCAGCAGCTTAGGTGGACAGGGTTACCAGCCCCAGCATTTT.

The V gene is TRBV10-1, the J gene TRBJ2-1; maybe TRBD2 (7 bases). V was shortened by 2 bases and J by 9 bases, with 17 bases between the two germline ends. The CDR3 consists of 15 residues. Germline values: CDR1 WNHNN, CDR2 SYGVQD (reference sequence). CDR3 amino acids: CASSERAAGALEQFF. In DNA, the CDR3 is TGCGCCAGCAGTGAGAGGGCGGCGGGGGCCCTTGAGCAGTTCTTC.

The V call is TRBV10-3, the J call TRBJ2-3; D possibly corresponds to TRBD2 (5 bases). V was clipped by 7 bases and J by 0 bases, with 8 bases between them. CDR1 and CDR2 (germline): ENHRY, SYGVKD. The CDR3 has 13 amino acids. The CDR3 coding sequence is TGTGCCATCACGAGGGAGAGCACAGATACGCAGTATTTT. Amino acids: CAITRESTDTQYF.

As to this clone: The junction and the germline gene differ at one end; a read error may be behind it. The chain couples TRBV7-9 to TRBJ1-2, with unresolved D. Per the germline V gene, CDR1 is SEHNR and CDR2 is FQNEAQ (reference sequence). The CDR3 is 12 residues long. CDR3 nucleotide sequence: TGTTCCAGCAGCCAGGCCCTGTATGGCTACACCTTC. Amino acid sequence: CSSSQALYGYTF.

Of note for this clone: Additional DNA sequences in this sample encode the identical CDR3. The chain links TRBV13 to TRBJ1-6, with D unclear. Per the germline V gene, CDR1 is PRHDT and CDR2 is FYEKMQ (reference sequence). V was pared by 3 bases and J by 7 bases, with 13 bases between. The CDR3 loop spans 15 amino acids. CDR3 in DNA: TGTGCCAGCAGCTTTAGAAGTAATCCCAATTCACCCCTCCACTTT. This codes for CASSFRSNPNSPLHF.

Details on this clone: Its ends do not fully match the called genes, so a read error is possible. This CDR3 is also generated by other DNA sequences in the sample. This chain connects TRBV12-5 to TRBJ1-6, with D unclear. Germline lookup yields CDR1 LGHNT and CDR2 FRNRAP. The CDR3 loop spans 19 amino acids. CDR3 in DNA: TGTGCTAGTGGTTTGTCCCGGGCCCGGGAGTATCCATATAATTCCCCCCTCCACTTT. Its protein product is CASGLSRAREYPYNSPLHF. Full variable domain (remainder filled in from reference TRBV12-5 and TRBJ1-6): DARVTQTPRHKVTEMGQEVTMRCQPILGHNTVFWYRQTMMQGLELLAYFRNRAPLDDSGMPKDRFSAEMPDATLATLKIQPSEPRDSAVYFCASGLSRAREYPYNSPLHFGNGTRLTVT.

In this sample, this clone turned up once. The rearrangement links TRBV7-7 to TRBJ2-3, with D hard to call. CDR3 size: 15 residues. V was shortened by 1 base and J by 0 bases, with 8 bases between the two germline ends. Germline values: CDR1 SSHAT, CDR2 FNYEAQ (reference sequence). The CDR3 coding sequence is TGTGCCAGCAGCTTAGGCGAGACTAGCACAGATACGCAGTATTTT. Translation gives CASSLGETSTDTQYF.

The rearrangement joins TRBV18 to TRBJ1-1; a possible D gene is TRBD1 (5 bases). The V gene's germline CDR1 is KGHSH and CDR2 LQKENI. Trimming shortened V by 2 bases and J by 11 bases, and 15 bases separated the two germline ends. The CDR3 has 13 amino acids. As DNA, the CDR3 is TGTGCCAGCTCACCAAGCGGAGGGGACGGGGCTTTCTTT. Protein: CASSPSGGDGAFF.

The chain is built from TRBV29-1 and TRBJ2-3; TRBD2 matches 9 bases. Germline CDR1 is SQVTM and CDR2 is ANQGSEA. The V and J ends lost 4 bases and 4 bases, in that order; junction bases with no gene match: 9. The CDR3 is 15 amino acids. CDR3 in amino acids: CSVGGDSGGADTQYF. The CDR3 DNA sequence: TGCAGCGTTGGGGGAGATAGCGGGGGAGCAGATACGCAGTATTTT.

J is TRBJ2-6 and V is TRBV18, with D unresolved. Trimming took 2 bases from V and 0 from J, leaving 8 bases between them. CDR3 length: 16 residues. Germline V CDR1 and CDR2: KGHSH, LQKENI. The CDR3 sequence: CASSPVSVSGANVLTF. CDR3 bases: TGTGCCAGCTCACCAGTTAGTGTCTCTGGGGCCAACGTCCTGACTTTC.

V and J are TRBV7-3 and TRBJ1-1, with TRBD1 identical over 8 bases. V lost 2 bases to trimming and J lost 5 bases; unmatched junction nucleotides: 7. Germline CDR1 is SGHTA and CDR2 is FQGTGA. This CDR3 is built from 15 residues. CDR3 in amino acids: CASSLLGQGATEAFF. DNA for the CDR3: TGTGCCAGCAGCTTACTAGGCCAGGGGGCAACTGAAGCTTTCTTT. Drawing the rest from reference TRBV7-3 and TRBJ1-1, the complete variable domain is GAGVSQTPSNKVTEKGKYVELRCDPISGHTALYWYRQSLGQGPEFLIYFQGTGAADDSGLPNDRFFAVRPEGSVSTLKIQRTERGDSAVYLCASSLLGQGATEAFFGQGTRLTVV.

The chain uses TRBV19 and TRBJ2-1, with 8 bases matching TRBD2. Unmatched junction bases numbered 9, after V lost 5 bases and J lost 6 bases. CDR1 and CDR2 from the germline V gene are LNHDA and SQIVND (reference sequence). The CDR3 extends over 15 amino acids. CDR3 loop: CASSEWGLESNEQFF. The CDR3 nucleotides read TGTGCCAGTAGTGAGTGGGGACTAGAGTCCAATGAGCAGTTCTTC.

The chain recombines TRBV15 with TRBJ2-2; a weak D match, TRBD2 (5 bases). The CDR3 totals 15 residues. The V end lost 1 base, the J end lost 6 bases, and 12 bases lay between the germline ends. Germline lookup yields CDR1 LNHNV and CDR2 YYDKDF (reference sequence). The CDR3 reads CATSRAGSGAGELFF. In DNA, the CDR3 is TGTGCCACCAGCAGAGCGGGAAGCGGCGCCGGGGAGCTGTTTTTT. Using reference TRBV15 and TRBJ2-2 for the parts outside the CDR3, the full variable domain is DAMVIQNPRYQVTQFGKPVTLSCSQTLNHNVMYWYQQKSSQAPKLLFHYYDKDFNNEADTPDNFQSRRPNTSFCFLDIRSPGLGDTAMYLCATSRAGSGAGELFFGEGSRLTVL.

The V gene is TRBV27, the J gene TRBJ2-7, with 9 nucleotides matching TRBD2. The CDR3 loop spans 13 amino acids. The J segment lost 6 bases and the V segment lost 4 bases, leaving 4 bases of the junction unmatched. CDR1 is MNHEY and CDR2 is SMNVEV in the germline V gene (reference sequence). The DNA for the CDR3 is TGTGCCAGCAGTTCGGGACTAGCAGGCGAGCAGTACTTC. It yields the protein CASSSGLAGEQYF.